These T cell receptor beta chains were read from a single sample in a study of T cell changes during pregnancy in multiple sclerosis. Some clones are missing from TCRdb's copy, which holds only in-frame ones; the method was immunoSEQ multiplex PCR. The repertoire consists of approximately 46,000 clones, with around 87% occurring once and the leading ten covering around 5%. Source: peripheral blood, taken after pregnancy. The source of these receptors is a female donor in good health, enrolled as a control in a pregnancy study. CDR3s include the opening cysteine and the closing phenylalanine or tryptophan. Fields, in order: clone size, V gene, D gene, J gene, CDR3 DNA, CDR3 protein. D genes are given only for firm matches. Part of the rows lack a size; the others show once, few, many or a class for expanded clones.

clone_size: few
v_call: TRBV4-3
d_call: .
j_call: TRBJ1-4
cdr3_nt: TGCGCCAGCAGCCAAGAAGGAGGCGGGACTAATGAAAAACTGTTTTTT
cdr3_aa: CASSQEGGGTNEKLFF

clone_size: .
v_call: TRBV6-4
d_call: TRBD2
j_call: TRBJ2-3
cdr3_nt: TGTGCCAGCAGTGATCTCCCGGCGGGGGGCCGGGCAGATACGCAGTATTTT
cdr3_aa: CASSDLPAGGRADTQYF

clone_size: .
v_call: TRBV15
d_call: TRBD1
j_call: TRBJ1-1
cdr3_nt: TGTGCCACCAGATTCTCCCGAACAGGGGGTGAAGCTTTCTTT
cdr3_aa: CATRFSRTGGEAFF

clone_size: once
v_call: TRBV5-6
d_call: .
j_call: TRBJ1-1
cdr3_nt: TGTGCCAGCAGCCGCTCCGCGGGCGCCCCTGAAGCTTTCTTT
cdr3_aa: CASSRSAGAPEAFF

clone_size: .
v_call: TRBV7-2
d_call: TRBD1
j_call: TRBJ2-7
cdr3_nt: TGTGCCAGCAGCTTGCGACAGGGGCCTCGTGAGCAGTACTTC
cdr3_aa: CASSLRQGPREQYF

clone_size: .
v_call: TRBV9
d_call: TRBD2
j_call: TRBJ2-5
cdr3_nt: TGTGCCAGCAAATTGAAGCGGGAGGGCCGGGAGACCCAGTACTTC
cdr3_aa: CASKLKREGRETQYF

clone_size: .
v_call: TRBV11-3
d_call: TRBD1
j_call: TRBJ2-7
cdr3_nt: TGTGCCAGCAGCTCCCTAACAGGGGGCTCTTTTGACGAGCAGTACTTC
cdr3_aa: CASSSLTGGSFDEQYF

clone_size: .
v_call: TRBV7-9
d_call: TRBD2
j_call: TRBJ2-1
cdr3_nt: TGTGCCAGCAGCTCGACCGGGACTAGCAGAGCGGTGCAGTTCTTC
cdr3_aa: CASSSTGTSRAVQFF

clone_size: .
v_call: TRBV27
d_call: .
j_call: TRBJ1-1
cdr3_nt: TGTGCCAGCAGTTTGGGGCGGAACACTGAAGCTTTCTTT
cdr3_aa: CASSLGRNTEAFF

clone_size: .
v_call: TRBV11-2
d_call: .
j_call: TRBJ2-7
cdr3_nt: TGTGCCAGCAGCTTAGACGCCCTTCGGGGAACCTCCTACGAGCAGTACTTC
cdr3_aa: CASSLDALRGTSYEQYF

clone_size: .
v_call: TRBV7-2
d_call: TRBD2
j_call: TRBJ2-7
cdr3_nt: TGTGCCAGCAGCTCCCTAGCGGGGGGGAGCTCCTACGAGCAGTACTTC
cdr3_aa: CASSSLAGGSSYEQYF

clone_size: .
v_call: TRBV7-9
d_call: .
j_call: TRBJ2-6
cdr3_nt: TGTGCCAGCAGCTTAGGACCGGGACTTGCGGGGGCCAACGTCCTGACTTTC
cdr3_aa: CASSLGPGLAGANVLTF

clone_size: .
v_call: TRBV7-2
d_call: .
j_call: TRBJ1-1
cdr3_nt: TGTGCCAGCAGCTTCCTGGCCGCCACTGAAGCTTTCTTT
cdr3_aa: CASSFLAATEAFF

clone_size: few
v_call: TRBV19
d_call: .
j_call: TRBJ1-2
cdr3_nt: TGTGCCAGTAGTATTCAGGGCCCCTATGGCTACACCTTC
cdr3_aa: CASSIQGPYGYTF

clone_size: .
v_call: TRBV11-3
d_call: .
j_call: TRBJ2-7
cdr3_nt: TGTGCCAGCAGCTTAGTTCCCTCGGGCGAGCAGTACTTC
cdr3_aa: CASSLVPSGEQYF

clone_size: .
v_call: TRBV30
d_call: TRBD1
j_call: TRBJ2-1
cdr3_nt: TGTGCCTGGTCGAACAGGGGTGAGCAGTTCTTC
cdr3_aa: CAWSNRGEQFF

clone_size: .
v_call: TRBV7-9
d_call: TRBD1
j_call: TRBJ2-6
cdr3_nt: TGTGCCAGCAGCCTACGGACAGGGCTCTCTGGGGCCAACGTCCTGACTTTC
cdr3_aa: CASSLRTGLSGANVLTF

clone_size: .
v_call: TRBV18
d_call: .
j_call: TRBJ2-3
cdr3_nt: TGTGCCAGCTCACCTACTCCCACAGATACGCAGTATTTT
cdr3_aa: CASSPTPTDTQYF

clone_size: .
v_call: TRBV27
d_call: TRBD1
j_call: TRBJ2-3
cdr3_nt: TGTGCCAGCAGTTTGGCGGACAGGAGGACAGATACGCAGTATTTT
cdr3_aa: CASSLADRRTDTQYF

clone_size: .
v_call: TRBV7-2
d_call: TRBD1
j_call: TRBJ2-7
cdr3_nt: TGTGCCAGCAGCTTTCCGGGACAGGGCTACGAGCAGTACTTC
cdr3_aa: CASSFPGQGYEQYF

clone_size: .
v_call: TRBV18
d_call: .
j_call: TRBJ1-1
cdr3_nt: TGTGCCAGCTCAGAGACAGACATGAACACTGAAGCTTTCTTT
cdr3_aa: CASSETDMNTEAFF

clone_size: .
v_call: TRBV19
d_call: TRBD1
j_call: TRBJ1-1
cdr3_nt: TGTGCCAGTAGTATAACCGGGACAGGGGGCTCTGAAGCTTTCTTT
cdr3_aa: CASSITGTGGSEAFF

clone_size: .
v_call: TRBV7-9
d_call: .
j_call: TRBJ2-2
cdr3_nt: TGTGCCAGCAGCGCCTCGCGGACCGGGGAGCTGTTTTTT
cdr3_aa: CASSASRTGELFF

clone_size: .
v_call: TRBV5-1
d_call: TRBD2
j_call: TRBJ2-2
cdr3_nt: TGCGCCAGCAGCTTGGCGCTAGCGGGAGAGGCCGGGGAGCTGTTTTTT
cdr3_aa: CASSLALAGEAGELFF

clone_size: .
v_call: TRBV2
d_call: TRBD1
j_call: TRBJ1-5
cdr3_nt: TGTGCCAGCAGTGGACGGACAGGGGGGAATCAGCCCCAGCATTTT
cdr3_aa: CASSGRTGGNQPQHF

clone_size: .
v_call: TRBV7-8
d_call: .
j_call: TRBJ1-6
cdr3_nt: TGTGCCAGCAGCTTACTAGTAGTCGGCGACGCCGTCCCCCTCCACTTT
cdr3_aa: CASSLLVVGDAVPLHF

clone_size: .
v_call: TRBV9
d_call: .
j_call: TRBJ1-5
cdr3_nt: TGTGCCAGCAGCGTATCAGGGGCAGGAAATCAGCCCCAGCATTTT
cdr3_aa: CASSVSGAGNQPQHF

clone_size: .
v_call: TRBV9
d_call: .
j_call: TRBJ2-7
cdr3_nt: TGTGCCAGCAGCGTGACAGGAATTTCCTACGAGCAGTACTTC
cdr3_aa: CASSVTGISYEQYF

clone_size: .
v_call: TRBV29-1
d_call: .
j_call: TRBJ1-2
cdr3_nt: TGCAGCGTTCTACCGAGCAGCCCGGGGCGGGGGTATGGCTACACCTTC
cdr3_aa: CSVLPSSPGRGYGYTF

clone_size: once
v_call: TRBV30
d_call: TRBD1
j_call: TRBJ2-7
cdr3_nt: TGTGCCTGGACCACAGGGCAGGGGGCTGGAGAGCAGTACTTC
cdr3_aa: CAWTTGQGAGEQYF

clone_size: once
v_call: TRBV7-2
d_call: .
j_call: TRBJ1-2
cdr3_nt: TGTGCCAGCAGCTTAACCCAGGACTATGGCTACACCTTC
cdr3_aa: CASSLTQDYGYTF